This T cell receptor beta chain is drawn from a study of regulatory T cells in long-lasting Graves disease (dated by TCRdb to the early 2020s). For the study in its entirety: Newly diagnosed Graves' disease patients had taken antithyroid drugs for less than 3 months. This study used TCR sequencing and RNA sequencing of peripheral blood to compare persistent Graves' disease patients against newly diagnosed Graves' disease patients. The study was conducted in China and was registered as a clinical trial. A total of roughly 35 samples were covered by TCR sequencing, comprising 13 persistent and about 20 newly diagnosed Graves' disease patients. The study at large found these results: Because the primary lesion, thyroid tissue, could not be accessed, the study looked at peripheral blood alone. The authors acknowledged the small sample size as a limitation that may reduce accuracy. Patients with persistent disease shared more public clonotypes (around 3,000) than newly diagnosed patients did (around 980). Persistent disease showed preferential use of TRBV28, TRBJ1-2 and TRBJ2-5, whereas newly diagnosed disease favored TRBV20-1 and TRBJ2-1. Compared with newly diagnosed patients, patients with persistent Graves' disease had lower TCR Shannon entropy and fewer highly expanded clones, which suggests clonal expansion. Sequencing and analysis were restricted to the TCR beta chain.

Worth noting for this clonotype: Its recognized antigen is unknown. Base qualities are not provided; no much larger clone lies one nucleotide away.

The label giving this sample's time point can be read as: newly diagnosed GD, antithyroid drugs for less than 3 months. RNA was extracted from PBMCs in TRIzol for both TCR sequencing and RNA sequencing. The diagnosis of Graves' disease was made according to American Thyroid Association guidelines. Patients for the study were recruited at an endocrinology department in Xi'an, China. Each patient gave 8.5 to 9.5 milliliters of peripheral blood, collected in an EDTA anticoagulant tube. Ficoll Paque Plus density gradient separation was used to isolate PBMCs, and no further T cell sorting was done. An Agilent 2100 Bioanalyzer and agarose gel were used to check RNA quality, and a NanoDrop 2000 was used to measure RNA concentration. Per the germline V gene, SQVTM is the CDR1 and ANQGSEA is the CDR2. From the cysteine through the phenylalanine, the CDR3 covers 13 amino acids. This entry keeps only the CDR3 DNA: 39 bases, framed from base 1. V is reduced by 5 bases and J by 0 bases, leaving a spacing of 8 bases between them.

The receptor library was made with multiplex PCR. The instrument was an Illumina HiSeq 4000. TCR beta libraries were built with iRepertoire HTBI primers and Arm-PCR amplification of CDR3 regions. Before sequencing, the PCR products underwent gel purification. The study's processing was this. Gene usage analysis of CDR3 amino acid clonotypes relied on the 55 to 80 TRBV and about 13 TRBJ segments identified across samples. COPE and FqMerger were used to merge filtered high-quality paired reads into contigs. Contigs were aligned with BLAST to IMGT TRBV, TRBD and TRBJ reference genes, and CDR3 was defined per IMGT. Any clonotype with a frequency above 0.1% was classified as a highly expanded clone. Shannon entropy served as the measure of repertoire diversity, while the Gini coefficient captured V-J evenness. A clonotype was considered public if more than one individual shared it. Using fastp trimming at Q25 and MiXCR clonotype assembly, TCRdb reanalyzed the public sequencing data and kept in-frame beta chains. Under each unique CDR3 protein, matching rows form one entry showing the most common genes and DNA. TCRdb, not the authors, supplied the V and J calls. This sample holds about 610,000 distinct CDR3 sequences; around 16% were observed only once. Around 13% of the sample is taken by the ten largest.

This sample was shared with a second study, whose subject was T cells in Graves' hyperthyroidism and ophthalmopathy. The second paper further reports: Stable Graves' hyperthyroidism was defined as no progression to ophthalmopathy during 18 months of follow-up. Hyperthyroidism patients were newly diagnosed, had a disease duration of under 2 months, and were aged 18 to 65 years. Exclusion was applied to patients with uncontrolled infections, other autoimmune diseases, pregnancy or lactation. Diagnoses were based on clinical symptoms, serum thyroxine and TRAb, thyroid ultrasound and orbital computed tomography. The first round of RT-PCR for the TCR CDR3 was performed with the HTBI primer set and the Qiagen OneStep RT-PCR kit. Most expanded thyroid clonotypes (frequency above 0.001) were also found in blood, which suggests that blood repertoires may mirror thyroid immune responses. A 13 V-J signature model separated ophthalmopathy from stable hyperthyroidism, with around 90% sensitivity and approximately 81% specificity in cross-validation and 80%/75% in testing. In validation, progression to ophthalmopathy was predicted by the model with roughly 69% sensitivity and around 75% specificity, a median of 6.5 months before onset. A discovery cohort of about a hundred patients, approximately 44 with Graves' ophthalmopathy and roughly 59 with stable Graves' hyperthyroidism, was used to find distinguishing TCR V-J signatures. Prospective prediction of ophthalmopathy was tested in an independent validation cohort of about 19 hyperthyroidism patients and 17 patients who later progressed to ophthalmopathy. The 75 to 100 discovery patients were randomly split 7:3 into training and test sets. Thyroid tissue and blood T-cell repertoires from several Graves' hyperthyroidism patients were also compared in the study. After sampling, hyperthyroidism patients received methimazole starting at 30 mg daily, and ophthalmopathy patients received high-dose intravenous methylprednisolone. A second multiplex PCR round built the libraries, followed by size selection and purification. Libraries were sequenced paired-end with 100 bp reads on an Illumina HiSeq2000. SOAPnuke was used to process the raw data, with reads discarded if the reads contained adapters or uncalled bases, had a mean Phred below 15, or lacked an exact constant-primer or identifier match. COPE v1.2.5 was used to merge high-quality paired reads, and clonotypes were defined as unique nucleotide sequences. MiTCR v1.1 was used to align clonotypes to the IMGT TRBV, TRBD and TRBJ reference segments. The analysis was restricted to V-J combinations with a frequency above 0.0001, which together covered roughly 99% of the repertoires. A TCS score was defined as the ratio of F50 (clonal expansion) to E x V (chaos), with BLOSUM62-based TCRdist applied between CDR3 peptides within each V-J. Welch's t-statistics and random forest reduced fewer than 600 V-J features to 13, which were used in a naive Bayes classifier (R e1071). Sample size was not statistically predetermined, and blinding of investigators to group allocation was not performed. The paper describes TCR Vbeta CDR3 sequencing of 140 or so peripheral blood samples, made up of around 41 ophthalmopathy patients, around 73 hyperthyroidism patients and 17 progressor patients.

The sequence was obtained from a young man with Graves disease. Donor details come from another sample of the same person, matched by shared clones. This specimen was peripheral blood mononuclear cells (PBMCs), taken at new diagnosis, from a patient treated with antithyroid drugs. Recombination connected TRBV29-1 to TRBJ1-5, with a weak D call of TRBD1 (5 bases match). The DNA sequence is TGCAGCGTTACCGACAGTAGCAATCAGCCCCAGCATTTT. It encodes CSVTDSSNQPQHF.